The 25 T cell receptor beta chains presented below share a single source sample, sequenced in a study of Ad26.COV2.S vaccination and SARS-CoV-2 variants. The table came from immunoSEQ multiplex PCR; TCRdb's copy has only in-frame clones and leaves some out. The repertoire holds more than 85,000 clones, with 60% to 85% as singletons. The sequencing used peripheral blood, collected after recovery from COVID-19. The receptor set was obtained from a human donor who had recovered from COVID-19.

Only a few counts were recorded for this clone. For the CDR3, the DNA is TGTGCCAGCAGCAGACCACAGGGTGGTACCGGGGAGCTGTTTTTT. This sequence encodes CASSRPQGGTGELFF. V gene TRBV6-5 combines with J gene TRBJ2-2; the D gene is possibly TRBD1 (6 bases). The CDR3 length is 15 residues. V lost 6 bases and J lost 5, with 16 bases in between. The germline V gene encodes CDR1 MNHEY and CDR2 SVGAGI.

The CDR3 sequence is CSVEDQDRGNTIYF. The CDR3 region has the DNA TGCAGCGTTGAAGACCAGGACAGGGGGAACACCATATATTTT. J is TRBJ1-3 and V is TRBV29-1, with 10 bases matching TRBD1. Germline CDR1 and CDR2: SQVTM and ANQGSEA. The CDR3 is made up of 14 amino acids. Trimming took 0 bases from V and 7 from J; bases not matched to a gene: 3.

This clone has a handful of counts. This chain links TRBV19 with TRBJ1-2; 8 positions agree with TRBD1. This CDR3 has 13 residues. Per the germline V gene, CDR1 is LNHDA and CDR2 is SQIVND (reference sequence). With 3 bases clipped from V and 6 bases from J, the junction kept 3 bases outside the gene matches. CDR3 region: CASSMGQVNGYTF. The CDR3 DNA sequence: TGTGCCAGTAGTATGGGACAGGTCAATGGCTACACCTTC. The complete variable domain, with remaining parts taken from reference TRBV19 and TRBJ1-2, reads DGGITQSPKYLFRKEGQNVTLSCEQNLNHDAMYWYRQDPGQGLRLIYYSQIVNDFQKGDIAEGYSVSREKKESFPLTVTSAQKNPTAFYLCASSMGQVNGYTFGSGTRLTVV.

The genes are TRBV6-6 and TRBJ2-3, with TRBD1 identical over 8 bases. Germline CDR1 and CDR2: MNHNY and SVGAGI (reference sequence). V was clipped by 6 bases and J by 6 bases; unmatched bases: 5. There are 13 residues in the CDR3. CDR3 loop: CASRLTGGDTQYF. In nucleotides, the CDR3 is TGTGCCAGCAGGCTAACAGGGGGGGATACGCAGTATTTT.

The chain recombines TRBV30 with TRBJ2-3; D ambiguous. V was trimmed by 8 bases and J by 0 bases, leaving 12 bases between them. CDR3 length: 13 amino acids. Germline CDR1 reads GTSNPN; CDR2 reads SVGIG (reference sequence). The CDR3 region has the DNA TGTGCCACGGCGGAGCCTAGCACAGATACGCAGTATTTT. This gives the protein CATAEPSTDTQYF.

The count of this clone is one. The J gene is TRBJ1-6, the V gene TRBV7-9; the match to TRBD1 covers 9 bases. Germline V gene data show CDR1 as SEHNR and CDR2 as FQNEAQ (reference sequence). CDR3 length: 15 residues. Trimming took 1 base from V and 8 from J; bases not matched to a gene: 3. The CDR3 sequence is CASSLGDRGYSPLHF. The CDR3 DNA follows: TGTGCCAGCAGCTTAGGTGACAGGGGGTATTCACCCCTCCACTTT.

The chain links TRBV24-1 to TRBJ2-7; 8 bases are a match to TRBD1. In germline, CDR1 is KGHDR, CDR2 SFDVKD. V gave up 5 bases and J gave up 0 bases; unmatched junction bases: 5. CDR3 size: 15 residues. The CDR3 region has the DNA TGTGCCACCAGTGGCCCGACAGGGGACTCCTACGAGCAGTACTTC. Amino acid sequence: CATSGPTGDSYEQYF.

The CDR3 DNA reads as TGCGCCAGCAGTAGGGGCAGGGACAACACCGGGGAGCTGTTTTTT. Amino acid sequence: CASSRGRDNTGELFF. The rearrangement links TRBV4-1 to TRBJ2-2; either TRBD1 or TRBD2 may supply D (5 bases each). The CDR3 runs to 15 residues. The V end lost 6 bases, the J end lost 2 bases, and 13 bases lay between the germline ends. Germline loops: CDR1 MGHRA, CDR2 YSYEKL.

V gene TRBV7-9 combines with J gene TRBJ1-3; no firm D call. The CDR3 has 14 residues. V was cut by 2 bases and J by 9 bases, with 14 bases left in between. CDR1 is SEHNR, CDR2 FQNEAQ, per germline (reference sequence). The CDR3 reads CASSLRMDGSTIYF. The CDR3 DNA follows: TGTGCCAGCAGCTTAAGGATGGACGGGAGCACCATATATTTT.

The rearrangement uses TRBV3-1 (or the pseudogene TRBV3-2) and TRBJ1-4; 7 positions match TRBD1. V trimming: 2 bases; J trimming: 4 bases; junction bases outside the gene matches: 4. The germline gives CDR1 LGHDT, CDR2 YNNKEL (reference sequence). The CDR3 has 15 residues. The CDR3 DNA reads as TGTGCCAGCAGCCAATCGGGACAGCATAATGAAAAACTGTTTTTT. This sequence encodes CASSQSGQHNEKLFF.

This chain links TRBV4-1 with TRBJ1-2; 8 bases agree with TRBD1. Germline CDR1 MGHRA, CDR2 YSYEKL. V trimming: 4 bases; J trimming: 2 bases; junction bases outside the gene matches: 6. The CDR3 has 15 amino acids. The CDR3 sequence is CASSRLGDRNYGYTF. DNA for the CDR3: TGCGCCAGCAGCCGCTTGGGGGACAGGAACTATGGCTACACCTTC.

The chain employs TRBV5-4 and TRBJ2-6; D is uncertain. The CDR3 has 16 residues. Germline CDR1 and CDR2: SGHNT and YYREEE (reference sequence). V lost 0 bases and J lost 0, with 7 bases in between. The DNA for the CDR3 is TGTGCCAGCAGCTTGGGTCGAGGCTCTGGGGCCAACGTCCTGACTTTC. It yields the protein CASSLGRGSGANVLTF.

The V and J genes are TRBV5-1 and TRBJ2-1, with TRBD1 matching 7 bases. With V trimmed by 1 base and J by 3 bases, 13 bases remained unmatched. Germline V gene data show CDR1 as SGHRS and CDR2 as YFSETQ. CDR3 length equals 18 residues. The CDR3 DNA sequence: TGCGCCAGCAGCTTGCGCTTTCAGCAGGGACAGCACTACAATGAGCAGTTCTTC. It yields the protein CASSLRFQQGQHYNEQFF.

The CDR3 is CASGPEPGSPLHF. The CDR3 DNA sequence: TGTGCTAGTGGTCCGGAGCCGGGCTCACCCCTCCACTTT. V is TRBV12-5 and J is TRBJ1-6, with D uncertain. The CDR3 totals 13 residues. CDR1 and CDR2 from the germline V gene are LGHNT and FRNRAP. Trimming cost V 5 bases and J 10 bases, with 12 bases left between them.

Here the CDR3 reads CASRARTSGSYEQYF. CDR3 nucleotides: TGTGCCAGCAGAGCGAGGACTAGCGGTTCCTACGAGCAGTACTTC. The chain uses TRBV2 and TRBJ2-7; 10 positions match TRBD2. From germline, CDR1 is SNHLY and CDR2 FYNNEI. The CDR3 length is 15 residues. J was trimmed by 1 base and V by 6 bases; bases with no gene match: 6.

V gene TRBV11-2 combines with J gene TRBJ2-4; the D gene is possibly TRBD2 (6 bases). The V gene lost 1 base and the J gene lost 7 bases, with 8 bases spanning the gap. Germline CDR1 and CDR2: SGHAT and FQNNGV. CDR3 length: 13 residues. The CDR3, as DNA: TGTGCCAGCAGCTTAGTTCGGGGGAACATTCAGTACTTC. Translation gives CASSLVRGNIQYF.

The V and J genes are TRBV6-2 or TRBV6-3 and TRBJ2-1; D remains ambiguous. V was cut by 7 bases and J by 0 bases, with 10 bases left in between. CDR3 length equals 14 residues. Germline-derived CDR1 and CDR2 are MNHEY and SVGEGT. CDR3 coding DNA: TGTGCCAGCATCCCAGCCGCCTCCTACAATGAGCAGTTCTTC. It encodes CASIPAASYNEQFF.

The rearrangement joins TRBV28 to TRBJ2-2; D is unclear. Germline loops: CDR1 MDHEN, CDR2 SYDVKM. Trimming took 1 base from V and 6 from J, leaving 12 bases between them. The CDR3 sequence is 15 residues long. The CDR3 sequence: CASSLYPPGSGELFF. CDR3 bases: TGTGCCAGCAGTTTATACCCCCCTGGGTCCGGGGAGCTGTTTTTT.

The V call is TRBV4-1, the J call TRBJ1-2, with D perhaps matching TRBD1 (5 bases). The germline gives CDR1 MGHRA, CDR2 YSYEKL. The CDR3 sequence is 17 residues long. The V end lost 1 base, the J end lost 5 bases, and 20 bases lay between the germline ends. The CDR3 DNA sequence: TGCGCCAGCAGCCAAGTGCGGATCGGGGCGACTTCATATGGCTACACCTTC. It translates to CASSQVRIGATSYGYTF.

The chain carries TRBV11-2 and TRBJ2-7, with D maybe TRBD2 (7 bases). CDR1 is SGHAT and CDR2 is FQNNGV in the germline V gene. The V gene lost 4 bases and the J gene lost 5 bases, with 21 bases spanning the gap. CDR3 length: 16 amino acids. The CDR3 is CASSWSEMGGRDEQYF. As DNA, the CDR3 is TGTGCCAGCAGCTGGAGTGAGATGGGGGGGCGGGACGAGCAGTACTTC.

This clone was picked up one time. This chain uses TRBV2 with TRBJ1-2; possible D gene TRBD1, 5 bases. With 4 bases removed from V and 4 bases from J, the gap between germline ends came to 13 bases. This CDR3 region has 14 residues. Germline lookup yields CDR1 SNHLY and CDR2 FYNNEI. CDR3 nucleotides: TGTGCCAGCAGTGTTTCAGGGTCTGGCTATGGCTACACCTTC. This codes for CASSVSGSGYGYTF. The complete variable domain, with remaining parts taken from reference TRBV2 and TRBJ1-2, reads EPEVTQTPSHQVTQMGQEVILRCVPISNHLYFYWYRQILGQKVEFLVSFYNNEISEKSEIFDDQFSVERPDGSNFTLKIRSTKLEDSAMYFCASSVSGSGYGYTFGSGTRLTVV.

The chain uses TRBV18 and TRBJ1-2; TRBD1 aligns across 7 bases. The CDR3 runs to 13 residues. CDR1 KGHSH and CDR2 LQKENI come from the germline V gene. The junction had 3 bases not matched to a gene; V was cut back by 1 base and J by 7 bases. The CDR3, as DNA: TGTGCCAGCTCACCACAGGGGGCGTCTGGCTACACCTTC. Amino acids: CASSPQGASGYTF.

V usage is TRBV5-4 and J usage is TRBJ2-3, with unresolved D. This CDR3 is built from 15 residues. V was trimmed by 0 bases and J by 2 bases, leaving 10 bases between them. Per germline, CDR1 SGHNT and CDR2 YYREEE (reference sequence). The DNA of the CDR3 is TGTGCCAGCAGCTTGGCTGGGCTGTCCACAGATACGCAGTATTTT. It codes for CASSLAGLSTDTQYF.

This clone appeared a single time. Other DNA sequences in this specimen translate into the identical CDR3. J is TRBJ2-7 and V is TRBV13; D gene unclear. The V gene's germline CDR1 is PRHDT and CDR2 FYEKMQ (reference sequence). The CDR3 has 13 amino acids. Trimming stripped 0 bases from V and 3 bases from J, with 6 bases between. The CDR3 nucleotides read TGTGCCAGCAGCTTAGGCCGGTACTACGAGCAGTACTTC. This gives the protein CASSLGRYYEQYF.

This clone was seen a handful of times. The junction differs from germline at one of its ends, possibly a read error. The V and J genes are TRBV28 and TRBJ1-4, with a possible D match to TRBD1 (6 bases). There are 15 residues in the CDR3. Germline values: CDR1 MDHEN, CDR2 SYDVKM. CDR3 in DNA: TGTGCCAGCAGCCTCCCGACAGGACCAGATGAAAGACTGTTTTTT. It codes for CASSLPTGPDERLFF.